This T cell receptor beta chain was documented in a study of response to subunit inactivated influenza vaccine. Whole-study findings and limits: Authors suggested seasonal influenza vaccinations each recruit few new T cells.

One entry per CDR3 protein results from TCRdb running MiXCR on the RT-PCR reads. Altogether around 470,000 distinct CDR3 sequences are present, 6.5% to 8% being singletons, with the ten largest covering over 10%. There are a few counts of this clonotype. Its antigen is still unknown. Germline loops: CDR1 MNHNS, CDR2 SASEGT. V lost 7 bases, J lost 4 bases, and 13 bases lay in between. The CDR3 sequence is 13 residues long. The sequences come from PBMCs from blood, collected about 24 months after vaccination. The TCR was taken from a man between 50 and 75 years old who received an inactivated influenza vaccine. V is TRBV6-1 and J is TRBJ2-5, with D perhaps TRBD2 (6 bases). As DNA, the CDR3 is TGTGCCAGCAATCCACTAGCCGGAGAGACCCAGTACTTC. It translates to CASNPLAGETQYF.